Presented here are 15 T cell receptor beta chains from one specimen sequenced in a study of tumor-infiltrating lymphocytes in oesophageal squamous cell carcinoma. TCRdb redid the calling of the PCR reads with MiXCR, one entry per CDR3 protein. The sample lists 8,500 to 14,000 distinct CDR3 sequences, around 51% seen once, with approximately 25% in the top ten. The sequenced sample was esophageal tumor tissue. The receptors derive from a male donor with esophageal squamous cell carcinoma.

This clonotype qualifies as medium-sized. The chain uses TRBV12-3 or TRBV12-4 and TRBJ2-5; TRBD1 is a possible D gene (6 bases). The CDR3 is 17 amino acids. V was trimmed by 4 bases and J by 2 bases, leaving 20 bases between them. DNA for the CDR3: TGTGCCAGCAGTTCCTCCCCCTGGGGGCCAGAGCAAGAGACCCAGTACTTC. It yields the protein CASSSSPWGPEQETQYF.

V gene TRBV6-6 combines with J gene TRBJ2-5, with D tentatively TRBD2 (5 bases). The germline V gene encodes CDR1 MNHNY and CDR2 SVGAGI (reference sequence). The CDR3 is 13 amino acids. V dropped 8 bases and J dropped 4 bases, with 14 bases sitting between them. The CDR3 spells CASFRGRGETQYF. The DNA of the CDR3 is TGTGCCAGCTTTAGAGGGAGAGGAGAGACCCAGTACTTC.

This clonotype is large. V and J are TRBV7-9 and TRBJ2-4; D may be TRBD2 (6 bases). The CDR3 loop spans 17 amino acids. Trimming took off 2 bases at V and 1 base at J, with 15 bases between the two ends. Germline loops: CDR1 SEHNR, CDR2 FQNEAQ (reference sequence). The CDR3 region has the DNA TGTGCCAGCAGCTTAATCGGGGGTGGGTTTGCCAAAAACATTCAGTACTTC. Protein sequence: CASSLIGGGFAKNIQYF.

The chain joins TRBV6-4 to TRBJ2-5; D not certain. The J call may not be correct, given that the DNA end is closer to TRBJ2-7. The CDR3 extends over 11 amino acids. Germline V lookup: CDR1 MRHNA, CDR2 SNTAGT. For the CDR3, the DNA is TGTGCCAGCAGTGACCCGGGCGAGCAGTACTTC. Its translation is CASSDPGEQYF.

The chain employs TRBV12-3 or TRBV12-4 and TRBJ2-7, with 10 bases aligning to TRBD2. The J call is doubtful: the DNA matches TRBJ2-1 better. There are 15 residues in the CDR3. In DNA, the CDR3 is TGTGCCAGCAGCCCGTCTAGCGGGAGTATGAATACGCAGTTCTTC. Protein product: CASSPSSGSMNTQFF.

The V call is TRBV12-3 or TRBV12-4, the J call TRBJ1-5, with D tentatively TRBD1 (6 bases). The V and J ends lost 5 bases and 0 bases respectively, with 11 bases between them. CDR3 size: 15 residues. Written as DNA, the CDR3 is TGTGCCAGCAGTGAGGACAGATATAGCAATCAGCCCCAGCATTTT. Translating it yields CASSEDRYSNQPQHF.

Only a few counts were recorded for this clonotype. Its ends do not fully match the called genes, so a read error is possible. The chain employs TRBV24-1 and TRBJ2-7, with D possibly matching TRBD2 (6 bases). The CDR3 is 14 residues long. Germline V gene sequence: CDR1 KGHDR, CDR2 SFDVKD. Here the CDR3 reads CATSDTRNLGLLNF. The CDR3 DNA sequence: TGTGCCACCAGTGACACCCGAAATCTGGGACTCCTCAACTTC.

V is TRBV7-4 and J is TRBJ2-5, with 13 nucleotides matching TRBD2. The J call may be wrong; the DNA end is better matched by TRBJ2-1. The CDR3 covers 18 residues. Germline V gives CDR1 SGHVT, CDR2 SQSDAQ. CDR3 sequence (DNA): TGTGCCAGCAGCTTATTCCGGACTAGCGGGAGAAGAAGAAATGAGCAGTTCTTC. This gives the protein CASSLFRTSGRRRNEQFF.

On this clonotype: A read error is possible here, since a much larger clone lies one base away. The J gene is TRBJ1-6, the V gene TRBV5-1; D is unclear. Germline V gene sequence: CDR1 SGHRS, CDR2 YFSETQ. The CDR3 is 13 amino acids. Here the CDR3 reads CASKYEGMPPPHF. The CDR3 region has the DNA TGCGCCAGCAAATACGAGGGAATGCCACCCCCCCACTTT.

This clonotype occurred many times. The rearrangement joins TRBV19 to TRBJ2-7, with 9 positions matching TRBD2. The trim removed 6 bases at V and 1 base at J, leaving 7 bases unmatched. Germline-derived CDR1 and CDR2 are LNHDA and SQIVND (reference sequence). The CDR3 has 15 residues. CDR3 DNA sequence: TGTGCCAGTAGCCCACTAGCGGGCCTATCCTACGAGCAGTACTTC. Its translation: CASSPLAGLSYEQYF.

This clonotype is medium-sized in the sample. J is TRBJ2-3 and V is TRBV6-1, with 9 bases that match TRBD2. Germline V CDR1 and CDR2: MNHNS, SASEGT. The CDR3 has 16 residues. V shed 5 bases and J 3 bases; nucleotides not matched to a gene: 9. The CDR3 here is CASSNPSGRRTDTQYF. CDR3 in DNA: TGTGCCAGCAGTAATCCCAGCGGGAGGCGAACAGATACGCAGTATTTT.

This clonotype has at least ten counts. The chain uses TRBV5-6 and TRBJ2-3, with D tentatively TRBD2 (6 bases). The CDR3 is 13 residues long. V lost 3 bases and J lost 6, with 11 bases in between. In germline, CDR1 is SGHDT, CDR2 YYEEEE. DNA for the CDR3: TGTGCCAGCAGCTCACTAGCTGATGATACGCAGTATTTT. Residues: CASSSLADDTQYF.

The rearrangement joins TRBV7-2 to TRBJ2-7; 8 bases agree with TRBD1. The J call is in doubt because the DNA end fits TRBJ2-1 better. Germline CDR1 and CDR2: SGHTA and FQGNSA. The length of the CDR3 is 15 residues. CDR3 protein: CASSKDRVAYNEQFF. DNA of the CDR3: TGTGCCAGCAGCAAGGACAGGGTGGCCTACAATGAGCAGTTCTTC.

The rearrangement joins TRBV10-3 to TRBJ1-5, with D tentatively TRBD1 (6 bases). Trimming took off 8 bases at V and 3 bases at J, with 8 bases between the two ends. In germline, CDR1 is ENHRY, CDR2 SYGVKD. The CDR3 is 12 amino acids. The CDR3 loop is CAIWDNNQPQHF. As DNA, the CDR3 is TGTGCCATCTGGGACAACAATCAGCCCCAGCATTTT.

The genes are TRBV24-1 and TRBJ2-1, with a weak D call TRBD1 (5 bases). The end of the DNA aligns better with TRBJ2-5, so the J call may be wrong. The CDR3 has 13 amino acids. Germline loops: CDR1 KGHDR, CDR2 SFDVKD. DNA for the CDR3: TGTGCCACCAGTGGGGCAGGGCTGAGGACCCAGTACTTC. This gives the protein CATSGAGLRTQYF.